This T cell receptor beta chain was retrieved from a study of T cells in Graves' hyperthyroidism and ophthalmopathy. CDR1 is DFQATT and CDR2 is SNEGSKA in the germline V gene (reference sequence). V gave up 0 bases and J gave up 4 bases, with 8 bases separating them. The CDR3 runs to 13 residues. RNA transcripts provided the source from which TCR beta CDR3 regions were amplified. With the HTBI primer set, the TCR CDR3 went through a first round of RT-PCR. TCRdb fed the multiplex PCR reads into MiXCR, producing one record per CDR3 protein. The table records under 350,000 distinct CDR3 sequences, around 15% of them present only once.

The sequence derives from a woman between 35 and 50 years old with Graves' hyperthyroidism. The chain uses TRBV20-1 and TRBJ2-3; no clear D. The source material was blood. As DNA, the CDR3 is TGCAGTGCTAGAGATCCTGGGTCAGATACGCAGTATTTT. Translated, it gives CSARDPGSDTQYF.